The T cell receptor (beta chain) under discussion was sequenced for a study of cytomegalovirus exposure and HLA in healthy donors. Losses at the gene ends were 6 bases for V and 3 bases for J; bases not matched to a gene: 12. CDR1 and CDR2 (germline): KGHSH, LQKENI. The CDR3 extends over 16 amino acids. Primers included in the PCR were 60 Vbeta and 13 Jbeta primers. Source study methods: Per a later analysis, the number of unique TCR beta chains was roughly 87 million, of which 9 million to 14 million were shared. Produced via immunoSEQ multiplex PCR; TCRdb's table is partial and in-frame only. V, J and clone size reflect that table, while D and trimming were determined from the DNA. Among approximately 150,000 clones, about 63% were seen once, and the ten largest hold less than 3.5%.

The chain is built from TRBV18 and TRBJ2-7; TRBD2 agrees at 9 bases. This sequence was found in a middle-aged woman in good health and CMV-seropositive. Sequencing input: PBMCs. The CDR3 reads CASSMGTSFVIYEQYF. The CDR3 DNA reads TGTGCCAGCTCGATGGGGACTAGCTTTGTGATCTACGAGCAGTACTTC.